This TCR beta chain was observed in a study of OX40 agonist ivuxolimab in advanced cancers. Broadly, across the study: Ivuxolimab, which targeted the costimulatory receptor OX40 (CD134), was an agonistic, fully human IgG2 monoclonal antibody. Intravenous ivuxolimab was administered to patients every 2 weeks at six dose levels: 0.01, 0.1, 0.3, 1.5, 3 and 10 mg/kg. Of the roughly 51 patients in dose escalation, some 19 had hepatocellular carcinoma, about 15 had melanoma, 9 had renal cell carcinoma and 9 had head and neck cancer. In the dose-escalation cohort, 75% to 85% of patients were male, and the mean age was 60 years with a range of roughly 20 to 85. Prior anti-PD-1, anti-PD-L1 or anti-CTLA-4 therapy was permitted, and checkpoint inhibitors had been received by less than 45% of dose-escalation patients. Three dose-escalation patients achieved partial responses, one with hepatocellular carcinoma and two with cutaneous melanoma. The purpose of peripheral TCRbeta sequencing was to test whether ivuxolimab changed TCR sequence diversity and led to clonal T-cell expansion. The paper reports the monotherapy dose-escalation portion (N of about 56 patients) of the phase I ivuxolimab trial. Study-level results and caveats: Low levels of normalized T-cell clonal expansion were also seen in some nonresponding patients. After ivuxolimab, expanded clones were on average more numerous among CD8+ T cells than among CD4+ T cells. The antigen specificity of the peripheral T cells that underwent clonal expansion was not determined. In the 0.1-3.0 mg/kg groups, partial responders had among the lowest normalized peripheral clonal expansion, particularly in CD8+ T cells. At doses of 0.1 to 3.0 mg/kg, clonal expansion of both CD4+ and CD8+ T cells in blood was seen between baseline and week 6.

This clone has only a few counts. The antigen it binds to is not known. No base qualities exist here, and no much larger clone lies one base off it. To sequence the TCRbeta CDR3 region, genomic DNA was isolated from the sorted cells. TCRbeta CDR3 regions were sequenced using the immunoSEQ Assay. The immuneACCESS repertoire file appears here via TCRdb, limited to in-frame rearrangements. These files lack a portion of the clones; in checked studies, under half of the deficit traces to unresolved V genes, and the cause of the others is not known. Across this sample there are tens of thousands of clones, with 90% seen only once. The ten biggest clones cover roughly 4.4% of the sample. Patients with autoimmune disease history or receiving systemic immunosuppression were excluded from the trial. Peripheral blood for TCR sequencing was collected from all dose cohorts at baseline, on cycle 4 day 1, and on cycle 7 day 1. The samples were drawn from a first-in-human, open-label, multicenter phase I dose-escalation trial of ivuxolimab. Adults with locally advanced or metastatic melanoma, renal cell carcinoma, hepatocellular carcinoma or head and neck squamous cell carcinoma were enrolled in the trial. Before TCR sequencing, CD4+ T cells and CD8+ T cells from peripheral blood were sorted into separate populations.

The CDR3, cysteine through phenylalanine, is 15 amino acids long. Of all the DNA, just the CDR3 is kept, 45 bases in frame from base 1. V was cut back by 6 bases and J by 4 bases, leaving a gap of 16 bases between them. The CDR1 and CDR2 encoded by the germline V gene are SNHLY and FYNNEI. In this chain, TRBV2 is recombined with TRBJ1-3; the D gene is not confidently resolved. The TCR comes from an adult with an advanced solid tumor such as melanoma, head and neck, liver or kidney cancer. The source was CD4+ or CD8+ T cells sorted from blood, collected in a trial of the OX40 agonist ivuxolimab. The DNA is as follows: TGTGCCAGCAGGGGAAATTCTTGGCAGGGAAACACCATATATTTT. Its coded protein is CASRGNSWQGNTIYF.